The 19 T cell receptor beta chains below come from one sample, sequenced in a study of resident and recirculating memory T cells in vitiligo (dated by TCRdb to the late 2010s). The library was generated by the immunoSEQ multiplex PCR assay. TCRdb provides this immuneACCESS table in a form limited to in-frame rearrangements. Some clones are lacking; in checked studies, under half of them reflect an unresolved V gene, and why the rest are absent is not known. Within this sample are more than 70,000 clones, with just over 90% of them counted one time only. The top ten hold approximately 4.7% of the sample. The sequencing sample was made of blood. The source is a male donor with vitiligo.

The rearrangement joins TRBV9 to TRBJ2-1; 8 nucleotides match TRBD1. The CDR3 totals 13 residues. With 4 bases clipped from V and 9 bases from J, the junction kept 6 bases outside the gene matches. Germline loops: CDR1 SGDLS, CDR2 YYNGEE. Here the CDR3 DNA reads TGTGCCAGCAGCATTGTAGGACAGGGTGAGCAGTTCTTC. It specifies CASSIVGQGEQFF.

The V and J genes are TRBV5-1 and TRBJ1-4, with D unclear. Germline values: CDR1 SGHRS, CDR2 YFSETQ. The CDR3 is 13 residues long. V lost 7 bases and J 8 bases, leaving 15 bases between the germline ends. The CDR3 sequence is CASSQTSGEKLFF. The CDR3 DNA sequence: TGCGCCAGCTCGCAAACCTCCGGGGAAAAACTGTTTTTT.

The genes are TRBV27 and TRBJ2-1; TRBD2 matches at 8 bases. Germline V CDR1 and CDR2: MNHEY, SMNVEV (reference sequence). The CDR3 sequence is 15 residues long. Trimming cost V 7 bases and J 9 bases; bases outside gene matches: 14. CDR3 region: CASTPGGGRKGEQFF. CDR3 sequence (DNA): TGTGCCAGCACCCCCGGGGGCGGGAGGAAAGGTGAGCAGTTCTTC.

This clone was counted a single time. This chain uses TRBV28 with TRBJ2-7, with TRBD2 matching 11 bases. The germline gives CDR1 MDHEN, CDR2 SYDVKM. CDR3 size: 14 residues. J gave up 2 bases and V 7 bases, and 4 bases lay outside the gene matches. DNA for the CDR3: TGTGCCAGCACTACGACTAGCGGGACCTACGAGCAGTACTTC. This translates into CASTTTSGTYEQYF.

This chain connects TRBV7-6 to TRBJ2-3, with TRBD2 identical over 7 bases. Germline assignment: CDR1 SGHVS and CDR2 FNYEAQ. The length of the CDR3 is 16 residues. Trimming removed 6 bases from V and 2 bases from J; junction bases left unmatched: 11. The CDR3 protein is CASSPRLAGPTDTQYF. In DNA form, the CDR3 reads TGTGCCAGCAGTCCTAGACTAGCCGGCCCCACAGATACGCAGTATTTT.

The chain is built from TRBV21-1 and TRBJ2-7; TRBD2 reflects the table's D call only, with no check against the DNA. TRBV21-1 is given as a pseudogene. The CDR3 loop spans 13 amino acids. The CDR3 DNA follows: TGTGCCAGCAGCAAAGCCCCCTCGGGAGAGCAGTACTTC. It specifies CASSKAPSGEQYF.

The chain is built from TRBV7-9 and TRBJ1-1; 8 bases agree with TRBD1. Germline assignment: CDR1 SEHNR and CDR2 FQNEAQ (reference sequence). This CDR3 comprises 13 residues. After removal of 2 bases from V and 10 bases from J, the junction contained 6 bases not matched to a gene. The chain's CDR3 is CASSLQGARGAFF. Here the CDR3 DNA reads TGTGCCAGCAGCTTACAGGGGGCGCGGGGAGCTTTCTTT.

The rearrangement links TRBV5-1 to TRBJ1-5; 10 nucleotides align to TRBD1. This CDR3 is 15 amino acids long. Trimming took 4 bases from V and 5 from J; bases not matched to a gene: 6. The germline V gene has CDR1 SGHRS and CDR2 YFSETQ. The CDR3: CASSPGQGKDQPQHF. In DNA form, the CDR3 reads TGCGCCAGCAGCCCGGGACAGGGGAAGGATCAGCCCCAGCATTTT.

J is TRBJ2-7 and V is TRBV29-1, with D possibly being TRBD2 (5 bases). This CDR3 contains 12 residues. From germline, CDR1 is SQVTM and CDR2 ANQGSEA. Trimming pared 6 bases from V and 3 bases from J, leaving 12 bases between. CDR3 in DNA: TGCAGCGTAGAGAGAGGGAGCTACGAGCAGTACTTC. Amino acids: CSVERGSYEQYF.

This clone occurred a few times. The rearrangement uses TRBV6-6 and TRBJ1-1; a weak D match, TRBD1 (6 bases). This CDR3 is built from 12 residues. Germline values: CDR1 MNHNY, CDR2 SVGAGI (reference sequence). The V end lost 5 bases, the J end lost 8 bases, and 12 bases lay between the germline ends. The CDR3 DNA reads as TGTGCCAGCAGTGGGGGGGGCAGCGAAGCTTTCTTT. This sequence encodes CASSGGGSEAFF.

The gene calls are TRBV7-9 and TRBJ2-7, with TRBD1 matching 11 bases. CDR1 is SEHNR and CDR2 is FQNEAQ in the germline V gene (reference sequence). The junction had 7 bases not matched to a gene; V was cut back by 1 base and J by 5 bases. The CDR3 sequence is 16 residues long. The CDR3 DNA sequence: TGTGCCAGCAGCTTAGTTAGGGGACAGGGGGGCAACGAGCAGTACTTC. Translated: CASSLVRGQGGNEQYF.

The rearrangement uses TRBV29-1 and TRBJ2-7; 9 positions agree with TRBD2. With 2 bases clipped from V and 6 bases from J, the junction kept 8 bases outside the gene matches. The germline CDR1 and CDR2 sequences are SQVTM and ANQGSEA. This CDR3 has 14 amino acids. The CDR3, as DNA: TGCAGCGTTGAATGGGCTAGCGGGAACCTCGAGCAGTACTTC. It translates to CSVEWASGNLEQYF.

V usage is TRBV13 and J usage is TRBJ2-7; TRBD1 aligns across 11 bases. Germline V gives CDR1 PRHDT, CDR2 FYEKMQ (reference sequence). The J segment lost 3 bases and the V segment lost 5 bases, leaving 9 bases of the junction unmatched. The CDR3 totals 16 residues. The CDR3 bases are TGTGCCAGCAGCATCCGCCTCGGGACAGGGGGCTACGAGCAGTACTTC. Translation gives CASSIRLGTGGYEQYF.

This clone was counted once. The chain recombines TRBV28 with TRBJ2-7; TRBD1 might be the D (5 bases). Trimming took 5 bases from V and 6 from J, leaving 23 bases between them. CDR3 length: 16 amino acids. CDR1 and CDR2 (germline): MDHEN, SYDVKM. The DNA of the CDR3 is TGTGCCAGCAGTATAGCAGGGTCCCCCCTGGGCGGCGAGCAGTACTTC. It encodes CASSIAGSPLGGEQYF. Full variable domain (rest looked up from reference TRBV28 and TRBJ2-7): DVKVTQSSRYLVKRTGEKVFLECVQDMDHENMFWYRQDPGLGLRLIYFSYDVKMKEKGDIPEGYSVSREKKERFSLILESASTNQTSMYLCASSIAGSPLGGEQYFGPGTRLTVT.

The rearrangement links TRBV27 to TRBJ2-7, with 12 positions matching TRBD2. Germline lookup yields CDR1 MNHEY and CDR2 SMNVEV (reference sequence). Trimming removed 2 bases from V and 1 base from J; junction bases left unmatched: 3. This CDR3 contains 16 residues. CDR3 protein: CASSLGLAGGSYEQYF. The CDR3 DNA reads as TGTGCCAGCAGTTTAGGGCTAGCGGGAGGGTCCTACGAGCAGTACTTC.

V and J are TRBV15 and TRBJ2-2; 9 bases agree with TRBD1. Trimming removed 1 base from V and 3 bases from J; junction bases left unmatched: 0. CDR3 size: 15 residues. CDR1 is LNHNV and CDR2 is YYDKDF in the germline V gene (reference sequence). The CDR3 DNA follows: TGTGCCACCAGCAGAGGGACAGGGGACACCGGGGAGCTGTTTTTT. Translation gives CATSRGTGDTGELFF.

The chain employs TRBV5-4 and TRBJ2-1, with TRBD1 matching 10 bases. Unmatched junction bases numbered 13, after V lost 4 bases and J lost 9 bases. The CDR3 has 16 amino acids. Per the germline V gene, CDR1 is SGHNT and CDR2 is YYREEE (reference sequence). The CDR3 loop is CASSQPTGTGVSEQFF. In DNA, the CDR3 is TGTGCCAGCAGCCAACCGACCGGGACAGGGGTGAGTGAGCAGTTCTTC. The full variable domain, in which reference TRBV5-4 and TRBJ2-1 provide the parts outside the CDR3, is ETGVTQSPTHLIKTRGQQVTLRCSSQSGHNTVSWYQQALGQGPQFIFQYYREEENGRGNFPPRFSGLQFPNYSSELNVNALELDDSALYLCASSQPTGTGVSEQFFGPGTRLTVL.

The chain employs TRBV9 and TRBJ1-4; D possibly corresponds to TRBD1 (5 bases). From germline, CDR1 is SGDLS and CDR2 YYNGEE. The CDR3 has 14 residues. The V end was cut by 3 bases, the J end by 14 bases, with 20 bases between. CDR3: CASSAHPGRGPLFF. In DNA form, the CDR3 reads TGTGCCAGCAGCGCTCACCCCGGGAGGGGACCTCTGTTTTTT.

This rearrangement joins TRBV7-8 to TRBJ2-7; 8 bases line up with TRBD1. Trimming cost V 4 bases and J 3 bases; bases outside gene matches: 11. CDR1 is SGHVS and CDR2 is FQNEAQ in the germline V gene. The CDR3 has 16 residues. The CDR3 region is CASSSLSGQAVYEQYF. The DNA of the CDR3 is TGTGCCAGCAGCTCCCTCTCGGGACAGGCTGTCTACGAGCAGTACTTC.